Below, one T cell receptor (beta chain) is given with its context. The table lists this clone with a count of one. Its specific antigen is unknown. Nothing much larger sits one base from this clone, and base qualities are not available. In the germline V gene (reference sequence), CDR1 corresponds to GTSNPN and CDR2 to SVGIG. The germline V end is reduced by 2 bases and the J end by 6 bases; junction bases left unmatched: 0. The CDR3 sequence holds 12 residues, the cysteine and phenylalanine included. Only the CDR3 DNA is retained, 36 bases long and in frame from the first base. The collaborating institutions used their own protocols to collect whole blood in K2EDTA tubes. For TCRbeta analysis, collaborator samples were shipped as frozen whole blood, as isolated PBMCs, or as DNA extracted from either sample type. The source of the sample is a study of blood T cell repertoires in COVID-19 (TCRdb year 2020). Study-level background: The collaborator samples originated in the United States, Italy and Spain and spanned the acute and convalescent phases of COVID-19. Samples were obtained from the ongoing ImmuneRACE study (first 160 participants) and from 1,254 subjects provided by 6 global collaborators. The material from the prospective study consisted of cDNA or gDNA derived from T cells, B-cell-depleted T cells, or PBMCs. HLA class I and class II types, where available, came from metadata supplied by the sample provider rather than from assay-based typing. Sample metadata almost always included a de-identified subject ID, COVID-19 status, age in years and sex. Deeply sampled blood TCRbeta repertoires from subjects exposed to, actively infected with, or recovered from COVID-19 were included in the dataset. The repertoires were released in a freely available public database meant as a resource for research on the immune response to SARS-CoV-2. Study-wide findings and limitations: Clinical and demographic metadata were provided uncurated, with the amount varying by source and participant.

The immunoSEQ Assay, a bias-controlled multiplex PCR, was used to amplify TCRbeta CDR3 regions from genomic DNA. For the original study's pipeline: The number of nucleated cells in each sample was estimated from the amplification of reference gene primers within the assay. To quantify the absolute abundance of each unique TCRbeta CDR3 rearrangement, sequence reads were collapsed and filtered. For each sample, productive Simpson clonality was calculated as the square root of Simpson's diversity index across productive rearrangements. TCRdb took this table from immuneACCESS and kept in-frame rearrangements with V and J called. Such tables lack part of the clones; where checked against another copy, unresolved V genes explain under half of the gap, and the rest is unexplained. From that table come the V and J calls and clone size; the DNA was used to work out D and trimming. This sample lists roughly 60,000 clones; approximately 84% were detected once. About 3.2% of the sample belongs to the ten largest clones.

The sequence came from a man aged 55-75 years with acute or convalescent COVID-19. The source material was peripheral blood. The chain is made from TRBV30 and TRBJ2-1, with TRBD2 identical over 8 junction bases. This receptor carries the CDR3 CAWSRGGNEQFF. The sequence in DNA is TGTGCCTGGAGTCGGGGGGGCAATGAGCAGTTCTTC. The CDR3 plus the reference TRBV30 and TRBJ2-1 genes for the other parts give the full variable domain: SQTIHQWPATLVQPVGSPLSLECTVEGTSNPNLYWYRQAAGRGLQLLFYSVGIGQISSEVPQNLSASRPQDRQFILSSKKLLLSDSGFYLCAWSRGGNEQFFGPGTRLTVL.